What follows are 20 T cell receptor beta chains derived from one specimen sequenced in a study of blood T cell repertoires in COVID-19 (dated by TCRdb to the early 2020s). Library generation was performed with the immunoSEQ multiplex PCR assay. The clones in this table, taken by TCRdb from immuneACCESS, are in-frame only. Not every clone is retained; where verified, under half of the shortfall comes from an unresolved V gene, and the cause of the rest is unknown. This sample holds fewer than 700,000 clones; 85% to 90% were observed only once. The ten largest account for 7.5% to 9% of the sample. Specimen: peripheral blood. The origin of the receptors is a woman aged 50 to 60 with COVID-19, enrolled during active disease.

This chain connects TRBV27 to TRBJ1-2; D is uncertain. Trimming removed 3 bases at V and 4 bases at J, with 9 bases between. The CDR3 contains 13 residues. CDR1 is MNHEY, CDR2 SMNVEV, per germline (reference sequence). Here the CDR3 reads CASSFDKSYGYTF. In DNA form, the CDR3 reads TGTGCCAGCAGTTTCGATAAGAGCTATGGCTACACCTTC.

The rearrangement links TRBV28 to TRBJ2-3; 9 bases agree with TRBD1. The CDR3 length is 16 residues. Per germline, CDR1 MDHEN and CDR2 SYDVKM. J was trimmed by 4 bases and V by 6 bases; bases with no gene match: 11. CDR3 coding DNA: TGTGCCAGCAGACCCCGGACAGGGGAGGTCTCAGATACGCAGTATTTT. It is translated as CASRPRTGEVSDTQYF.

The chain combines TRBV6-5 with TRBJ2-1, with TRBD1 matching over 8 bases. Germline CDR1 and CDR2: MNHEY and SVGAGI. The CDR3 consists of 15 residues. V was pared by 4 bases and J by 0 bases, with 2 bases of the junction left unmatched. CDR3 in amino acids: CASSLDRVSYNEQFF. CDR3 sequence (DNA): TGTGCCAGCAGTTTGGACAGGGTCTCCTACAATGAGCAGTTCTTC.

The chain combines TRBV2 with TRBJ2-7; 10 nucleotides align to TRBD2. Germline-derived CDR1 and CDR2 are SNHLY and FYNNEI. The J segment lost 5 bases and the V segment lost 4 bases, leaving 8 bases of the junction unmatched. CDR3 length: 15 amino acids. Here the CDR3 reads CASSGPSGGSNEQYF. CDR3 DNA: TGTGCCAGCAGTGGTCCTAGCGGGGGAAGCAACGAGCAGTACTTC.

The chain recombines TRBV30 with TRBJ1-6; unclear D gene. The V gene lost 6 bases and the J gene lost 7 bases, with 16 bases spanning the gap. This CDR3 is 14 amino acids long. Germline lookup yields CDR1 GTSNPN and CDR2 SVGIG (reference sequence). The CDR3 nucleotides read TGTGCCTGCGCGTCAGAGGGAAGGAATTCACCCCTCCACTTT. Amino acids: CACASEGRNSPLHF.

V is TRBV30 and J is TRBJ1-5, with 8 positions matching TRBD1. The CDR3 has 14 amino acids. J was trimmed by 4 bases and V by 4 bases; bases with no gene match: 6. Germline lookup yields CDR1 GTSNPN and CDR2 SVGIG (reference sequence). The CDR3 DNA sequence: TGTGCCTGGAAGCGCAGGGGGCAAAATCAGCCCCAGCATTTT. It encodes CAWKRRGQNQPQHF. Combining the CDR3 with reference TRBV30 and TRBJ1-5 gives the whole variable domain SQTIHQWPATLVQPVGSPLSLECTVEGTSNPNLYWYRQAAGRGLQLLFYSVGIGQISSEVPQNLSASRPQDRQFILSSKKLLLSDSGFYLCAWKRRGQNQPQHFGDGTRLSIL.

This clone was found once. The chain carries TRBV19 and TRBJ1-5; 7 bases line up with TRBD1. V shed 3 bases, J shed 5 bases, and the junction held 4 bases outside the gene matches. The CDR3 consists of 14 residues. From germline, CDR1 is LNHDA and CDR2 SQIVND (reference sequence). The CDR3: CASSIWDRYQPQHF. The CDR3 nucleotides read TGTGCCAGTAGTATCTGGGACAGATATCAGCCCCAGCATTTT.

This chain connects TRBV18 to TRBJ1-1; 7 bases fit TRBD1. The J segment lost 3 bases and the V segment lost 3 bases, leaving 7 bases of the junction unmatched. Germline loops: CDR1 KGHSH, CDR2 LQKENI. The CDR3 has 15 residues. DNA for the CDR3: TGTGCCAGCTCACCCCCAGGGACAGCAGACACTGAAGCTTTCTTT. Translation gives CASSPPGTADTEAFF.

The rearrangement joins TRBV5-6 to TRBJ2-7; D gene unclear. CDR3 size: 15 residues. The V and J ends lost 3 bases and 1 base respectively, with 14 bases between them. CDR1 and CDR2 from the germline V gene are SGHDT and YYEEEE. CDR3 residues: CASSSTRMWSYEQYF. CDR3 nucleotides: TGTGCCAGCAGCTCGACCAGGATGTGGTCCTACGAGCAGTACTTC.

The V gene is TRBV7-6, the J gene TRBJ2-2; D ambiguous. This CDR3 contains 11 residues. The V end lost 11 bases, the J end lost 0 bases, and 4 bases lay between the germline ends. From germline, CDR1 is SGHVS and CDR2 FNYEAQ. The CDR3 reads CASSNTGELFF. CDR3 nucleotide sequence: TGTGCCTCCTCGAACACCGGGGAGCTGTTTTTT.

The chain couples TRBV28 to TRBJ1-2, with 8 bases lining up with TRBD1. Germline V CDR1 and CDR2: MDHEN, SYDVKM. There are 13 residues in the CDR3. The V segment lost 3 bases and the J segment 8 bases; nucleotides outside the gene matches: 5. The CDR3 bases are TGTGCCAGCAGTTTCTTGACAGGGGCCGGCTACACCTTC. Its translation: CASSFLTGAGYTF.

The chain has TRBV28 and TRBJ1-4, with D possibly TRBD1 on 6 matching bases. The CDR3 is 14 residues long. Germline CDR1 and CDR2: MDHEN and SYDVKM. The V end was cut by 6 bases, the J end by 2 bases, with 10 bases between. In DNA form, the CDR3 reads TGTGCCAGCAGGCCCCAGGGGACTAATGAAAAACTGTTTTTT. Its translation: CASRPQGTNEKLFF.

The chain uses TRBV7-3 and TRBJ1-3; D remains unclear. This CDR3 comprises 16 residues. Trimming took off 1 base at V and 0 bases at J, with 10 bases between the two ends. The germline V gene encodes CDR1 SGHTA and CDR2 FQGTGA. The DNA of the CDR3 is TGTGCCAGCAGCTTAAATCCACCCAGCTCTGGAAACACCATATATTTT. This translates into CASSLNPPSSGNTIYF.

This rearrangement joins TRBV28 to TRBJ1-2, with 8 bases fitting TRBD1. Germline CDR1 reads MDHEN; CDR2 reads SYDVKM. The J segment lost 0 bases and the V segment lost 4 bases, leaving 1 base of the junction unmatched. The CDR3 has 14 amino acids. This chain's CDR3 is CASSWTGSNYGYTF. For the CDR3, the DNA is TGTGCCAGCAGTTGGACAGGGTCTAACTATGGCTACACCTTC.

This clone appeared a few times. The chain employs TRBV11-2 and TRBJ1-6, with D possibly being TRBD1 (5 bases). The germline V and J ends were trimmed by 4 bases and 14 bases, with 12 bases remaining between them. Germline V gene lookup returns CDR1 SGHAT and CDR2 FQNNGV. This CDR3 has 12 residues. The DNA for the CDR3 is TGTGCCAGCAGCTGGGACTCAGGGTCCCTCCACTTT. This gives the protein CASSWDSGSLHF.

The V call is TRBV5-1, the J call TRBJ2-4, with 7 bases matching TRBD1. The V gene end was trimmed by 0 bases and the J gene end by 8 bases; junction bases not matched to a gene: 17. The length of the CDR3 is 18 residues. Germline V CDR1 and CDR2: SGHRS, YFSETQ. CDR3 nucleotide sequence: TGCGCCAGCAGCTTGGCCCGTAGGGGGCCGCCCGAGGGGGACATTCAGTACTTC. Translating it yields CASSLARRGPPEGDIQYF.

DNA for the CDR3: TGTGCCAGCAGTTTAAGCAAAGCGACAGATACGCAGTATTTT. It codes for CASSLSKATDTQYF. The gene calls are TRBV27 and TRBJ2-3; no clear D. Trimming stripped 2 bases from V and 3 bases from J, with 9 bases between. The CDR3 contains 14 residues. CDR1 and CDR2 from the germline V gene are MNHEY and SMNVEV (reference sequence).

The rearrangement links TRBV19 to TRBJ1-2; no firm D call. Trimming took 5 bases from V and 3 from J, leaving 13 bases between them. This CDR3 has 14 amino acids. Per germline, CDR1 LNHDA and CDR2 SQIVND (reference sequence). CDR3 DNA sequence: TGTGCCAGTAGTCCGACCGGGAGAGACTATGGCTACACCTTC. Residues: CASSPTGRDYGYTF.

V and J are TRBV2 and TRBJ2-6; 9 bases line up with TRBD1. The trim removed 5 bases at V and 2 bases at J, leaving 7 bases unmatched. The germline V gene encodes CDR1 SNHLY and CDR2 FYNNEI. The CDR3 length is 17 residues. CDR3 in amino acids: CASSFTGGAAGANVLTF. In DNA, the CDR3 is TGTGCCAGCAGTTTTACAGGGGGCGCGGCTGGGGCCAACGTCCTGACTTTC.

The V call is TRBV7-9, the J call TRBJ2-5; D uncertain. Trimming pared 2 bases from V and 3 bases from J, leaving 10 bases between. Germline CDR1 is SEHNR and CDR2 is FQNEAQ (reference sequence). CDR3 length equals 14 residues. DNA of the CDR3: TGTGCCAGCAGCTTAAGTATGCTAGAAGAGACCCAGTACTTC. This sequence encodes CASSLSMLEETQYF.